This TCR beta chain was identified in a study of human T cells and chemical hapten exposure. Study-level points and caveats: Those TCRs sitting above 1 in 1000 frequency stayed the same with DPC sensitization. While controls formed fewer of them, expanded TCRs formed significantly more large CDR3 similarity clusters.

Remarks on this clonotype: Antigen unknown.

Germline assignment: CDR1 MNHNY and CDR2 SVGAGI (reference sequence). V was shortened by 0 bases and J by 8 bases, with 10 bases between the two germline ends. The CDR3 has 13 amino acids. Indicated time point: pre-sensitization, week 0. Sample treatment: therapeutic diphenylcyclopropenone sensitization with weekly scalp DPC. The library labeled individual cDNA molecules by adding unique molecular identifiers to them. One entry per CDR3 protein, called by TCRdb with MiXCR from the RACE reads. The sample has some 330,000 distinct CDR3 sequences; around 5.5% are singletons. The starting material was whole blood, obtained in connection with sensitization to the hapten diphenylcyclopropenone (DPC). The clonotype originates from a woman between 18 and 29 years old with alopecia areata. Some clones in this sample may be carry-over from other donors' samples. The rearrangement uses TRBV6-6 and TRBJ1-1; no clear D. The CDR3 loop is CASSYSRAYEAFF. Here the CDR3 DNA reads TGTGCCAGCAGTTACTCGCGGGCATACGAAGCTTTCTTT.